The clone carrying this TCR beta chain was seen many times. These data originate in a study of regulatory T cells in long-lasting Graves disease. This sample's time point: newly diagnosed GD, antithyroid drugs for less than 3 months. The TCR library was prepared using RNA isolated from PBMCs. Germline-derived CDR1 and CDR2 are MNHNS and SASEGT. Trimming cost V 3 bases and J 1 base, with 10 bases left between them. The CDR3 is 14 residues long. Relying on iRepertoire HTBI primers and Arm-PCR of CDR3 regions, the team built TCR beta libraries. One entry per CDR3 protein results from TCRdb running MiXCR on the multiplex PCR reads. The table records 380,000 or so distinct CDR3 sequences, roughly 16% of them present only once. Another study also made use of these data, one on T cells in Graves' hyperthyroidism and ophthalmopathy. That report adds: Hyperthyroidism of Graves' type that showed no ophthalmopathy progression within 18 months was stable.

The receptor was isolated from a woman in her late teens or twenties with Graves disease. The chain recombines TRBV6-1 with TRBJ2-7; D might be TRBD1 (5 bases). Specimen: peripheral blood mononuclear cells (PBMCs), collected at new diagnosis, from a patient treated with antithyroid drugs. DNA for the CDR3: TGTGCCAGCAGTGACAGGGAAACTTCCTACGAGCAGTACTTC. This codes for CASSDRETSYEQYF.